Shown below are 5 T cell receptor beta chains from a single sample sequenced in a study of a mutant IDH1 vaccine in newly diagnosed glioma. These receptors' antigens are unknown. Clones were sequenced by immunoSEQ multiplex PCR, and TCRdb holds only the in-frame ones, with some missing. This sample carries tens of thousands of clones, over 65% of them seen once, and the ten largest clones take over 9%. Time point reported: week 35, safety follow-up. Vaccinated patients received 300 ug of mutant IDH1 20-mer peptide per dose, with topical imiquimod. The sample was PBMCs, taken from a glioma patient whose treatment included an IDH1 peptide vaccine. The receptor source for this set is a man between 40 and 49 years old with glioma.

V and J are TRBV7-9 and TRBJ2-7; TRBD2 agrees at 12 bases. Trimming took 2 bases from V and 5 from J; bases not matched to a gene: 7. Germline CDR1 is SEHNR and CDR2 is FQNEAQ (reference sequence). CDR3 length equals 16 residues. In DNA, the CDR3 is TGTGCCAGCAGCTTACGGACTAGCGGGACCTGGGACGAGCAGTACTTC. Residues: CASSLRTSGTWDEQYF.

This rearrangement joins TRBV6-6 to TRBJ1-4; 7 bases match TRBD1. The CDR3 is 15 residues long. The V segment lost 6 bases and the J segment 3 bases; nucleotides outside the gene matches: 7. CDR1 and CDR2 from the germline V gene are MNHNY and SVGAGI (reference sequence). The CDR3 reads CASSDREPANEKLFF. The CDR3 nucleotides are TGTGCCAGCAGCGACAGGGAGCCGGCTAATGAAAAACTGTTTTTT.

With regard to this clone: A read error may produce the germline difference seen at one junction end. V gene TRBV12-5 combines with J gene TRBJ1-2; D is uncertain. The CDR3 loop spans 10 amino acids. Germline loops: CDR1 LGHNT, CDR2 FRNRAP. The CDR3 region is CASGPGGRCF. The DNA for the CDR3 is TGTGCTAGTGGTCCGGGAGGCAGGTGTTTC.

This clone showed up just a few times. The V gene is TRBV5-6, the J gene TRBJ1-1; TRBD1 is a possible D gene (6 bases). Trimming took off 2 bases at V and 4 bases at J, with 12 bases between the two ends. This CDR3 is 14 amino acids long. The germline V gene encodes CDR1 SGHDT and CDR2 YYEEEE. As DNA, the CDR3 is TGTGCCAGCAGCTTAGTTTCAGGGGCCACTGAAGCTTTCTTT. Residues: CASSLVSGATEAFF.

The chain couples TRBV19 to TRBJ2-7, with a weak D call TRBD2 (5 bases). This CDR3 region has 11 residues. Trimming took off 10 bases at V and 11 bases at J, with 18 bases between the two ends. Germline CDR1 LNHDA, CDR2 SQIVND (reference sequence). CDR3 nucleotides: TGTGCCACCGGGATAGTAGGTGAAAAGTACTTC. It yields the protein CATGIVGEKYF.